This record looks at one T cell receptor (beta chain) sequence and its context. The study drew participants aged about 18 to 89 years from some 25 US areas. Those designated as exposed participants met a COVID-19 case within 2 weeks before study entry. This CDR3 has 15 residues. The V end lost 5 bases, the J end lost 2 bases, and 14 bases lay between the germline ends. Germline V gene data show CDR1 as LGHDT and CDR2 as YNNKEL (reference sequence). This sample is drawn from a study of blood T cell repertoires in COVID-19. Study information: Sources were T cells, B-cell-depleted T cells, or PBMCs; the material itself was cDNA or gDNA.

Repertoires were generated with immunoSEQ multiplex PCR, while TCRdb's copy carries only in-frame clones and drops some. The sample has roughly 150,000 clones; around 90% are singletons. The clonotype originates from a woman in her forties who had been exposed to COVID-19. Sequences were obtained from PBMCs or T cells enriched from blood (not recorded which). The chain uses TRBV3-1 (or the pseudogene TRBV3-2) and TRBJ2-3, with no clear D. CDR3 in DNA: TGTGCCAGCAGCGAGGTGGGTTTAATCACAGATACGCAGTATTTT. This sequence encodes CASSEVGLITDTQYF.